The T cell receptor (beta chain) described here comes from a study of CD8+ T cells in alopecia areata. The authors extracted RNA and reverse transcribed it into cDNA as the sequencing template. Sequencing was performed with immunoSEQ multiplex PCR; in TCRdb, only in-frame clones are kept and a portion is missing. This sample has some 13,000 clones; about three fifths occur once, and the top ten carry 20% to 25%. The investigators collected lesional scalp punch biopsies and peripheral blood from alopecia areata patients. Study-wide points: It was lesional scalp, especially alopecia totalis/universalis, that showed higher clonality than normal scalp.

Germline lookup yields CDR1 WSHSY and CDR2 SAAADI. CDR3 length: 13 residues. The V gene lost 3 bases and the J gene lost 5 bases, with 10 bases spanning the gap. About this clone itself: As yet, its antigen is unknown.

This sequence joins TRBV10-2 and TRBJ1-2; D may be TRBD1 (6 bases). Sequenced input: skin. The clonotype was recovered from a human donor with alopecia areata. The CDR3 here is CASSDGGGYGYTF. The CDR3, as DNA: TGCGCCAGCAGTGACGGAGGGGGTTATGGCTACACCTTC.